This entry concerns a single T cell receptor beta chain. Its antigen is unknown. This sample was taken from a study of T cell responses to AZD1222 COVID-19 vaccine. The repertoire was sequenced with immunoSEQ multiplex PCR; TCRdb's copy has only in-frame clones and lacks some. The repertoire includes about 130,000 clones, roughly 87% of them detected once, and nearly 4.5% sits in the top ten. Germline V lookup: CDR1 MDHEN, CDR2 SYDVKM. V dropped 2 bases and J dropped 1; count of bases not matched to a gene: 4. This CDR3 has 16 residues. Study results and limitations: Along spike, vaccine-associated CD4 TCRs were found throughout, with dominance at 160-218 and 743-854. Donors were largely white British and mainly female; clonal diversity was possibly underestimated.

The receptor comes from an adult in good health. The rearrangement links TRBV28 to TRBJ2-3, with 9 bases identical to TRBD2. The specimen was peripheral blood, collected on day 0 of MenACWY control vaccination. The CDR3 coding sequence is TGTGCCAGCAGTTTAGGGGCGGGAGGGGGCACAGATACGCAGTATTTT. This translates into CASSLGAGGGTDTQYF.